This is a list of T cell receptor beta chains from one sample in a study of control samples from healthy donors and cancer patients. Using immunoSEQ multiplex PCR, the repertoire was profiled, and TCRdb retains in-frame clones only, with some absent. The repertoire includes fewer than 200,000 clones, 88% of them detected once, and nearly 5% sits in the top ten. Sequencing used blood. All receptors derive from a woman aged 30 to 39 in good health. Each CDR3 is given with its conserved first and last residue. The D gene is left open where the match is weak. Clone size is stated in some rows and not others, as once, few, many or a class when expanded.

j_gene	v_gene	abundance	len	d_gene	CDR3nt	CDR3aa
TRBJ2-6	TRBV6-6	once	16	TRBD1	TGTGCCAGCAGTTCCGGACAGGCATCCGGGGCCAACGTCCTGACTTTC	CASSSGQASGANVLTF
TRBJ2-1	TRBV28	once	17	TRBD2	TGTGCCAGCAGTCCCGGGCTAGCGGGGAGGGTTAGTAATGAGCAGTTCTTC	CASSPGLAGRVSNEQFF
TRBJ1-4	TRBV7-8	.	15	.	TGTGCCAGCAGCTCCCGGCCAGGGGTAAATGAAAAACTGTTTTTT	CASSSRPGVNEKLFF
TRBJ1-2	TRBV28	.	14	.	TGTGCCAGCAGTCTAACGACTGATATCAATGGCTACACCTTC	CASSLTTDINGYTF
TRBJ1-2	TRBV7-6	.	13	TRBD1	TGTGCCAGCAGCCCCGGGACAGGGCGTGGCTACACCTTC	CASSPGTGRGYTF
TRBJ1-4	TRBV7-6	.	17	TRBD1	TGTGCCAGCAGCTTACAGGGACAGGGGATCTCGGGTGAAAAACTGTTTTTT	CASSLQGQGISGEKLFF
TRBJ1-2	TRBV6-2/TRBV6-3	few	14	TRBD1	TGTGCCAGCAGCGACAGGGGCCCCTCAAGTGGCTACACCTTC	CASSDRGPSSGYTF
TRBJ2-1	TRBV6-4	.	13	.	TGTGCCAGCAGTGTAACGGGCCGCAATGAGCAGTTCTTC	CASSVTGRNEQFF
TRBJ2-3	TRBV18	once	16	.	TGTGCCAGCTCACCCCCCATGACAGTTAGCACAGATACGCAGTATTTT	CASSPPMTVSTDTQYF
TRBJ2-2	TRBV19	.	17	.	TGTGCCAGTAGTATCCCCTCGGACCGAAGTTGGGCCGGGGAGCTGTTTTTT	CASSIPSDRSWAGELFF
TRBJ2-1	TRBV10-2	.	12	TRBD2	TGCGCCAGCAGTGGTCGGGGGGGCGGGCAGTTCTTC	CASSGRGGGQFF
TRBJ2-3	TRBV3-1/TRBV3-2	.	13	.	TGTGCCAGCAGCCAAGAAGCTGCAGATACGCAGTATTTT	CASSQEAADTQYF
TRBJ2-5	TRBV2	.	14	.	TGTGCCAGCACGACCGACTCCCGGACCGAGACCCAGTACTTC	CASTTDSRTETQYF
TRBJ1-2	TRBV3-1/TRBV3-2	.	16	TRBD1	TGTGCCAGCAGCCAAGTGCAGGGGGGGCCTAACTATGGCTACACCTTC	CASSQVQGGPNYGYTF
TRBJ2-3	TRBV5-1	.	14	TRBD1	TGCGCCAGCAGCGGGACAGGTAGGACAGATACGCAGTATTTT	CASSGTGRTDTQYF
TRBJ1-2	TRBV5-5	.	13	.	TGTGCCAGCAGCCCCACCTGGGGCGGCGGCTACACCTTC	CASSPTWGGGYTF
TRBJ1-1	TRBV6-5	.	15	TRBD1	TGTGCCAGCAGTCTCACAGGGGCCCTTAGTACTGAAGCTTTCTTT	CASSLTGALSTEAFF
TRBJ2-5	TRBV28	.	12	TRBD1	TGTGCCAGCCGGGACAGCCAAGAGACCCAGTACTTC	CASRDSQETQYF
TRBJ2-5	TRBV7-9	.	12	.	TGTGCCAGCAGCTTAGAGACCGAGACCCAGTACTTC	CASSLETETQYF
TRBJ2-1	TRBV5-1	.	11	.	TGCGCCAGCAGCTTGGCGAATGAGCAGTTCTTC	CASSLANEQFF
TRBJ2-7	TRBV27	.	15	TRBD2	TGTGCCAGCAGTTATGCGGGAGGCCTCCCCTACGAGCAGTACTTC	CASSYAGGLPYEQYF
TRBJ2-3	TRBV29-1	.	13	.	TGCAGCGCGAACCCCTCATCGGGGGATACGCAGTATTTT	CSANPSSGDTQYF
TRBJ2-2	TRBV6-5	.	16	TRBD1	TGTGCCAGCAGTTCCGGGGACAGGGATGGCATCGGGGAGCTGTTTTTT	CASSSGDRDGIGELFF
TRBJ2-5	TRBV5-1	.	14	.	TGCGCCAGCGGACCCCAGGACAGACAAGAGACCCAGTACTTC	CASGPQDRQETQYF
TRBJ2-7	TRBV27	.	9	.	TGTGCCAGCACCTACGAGCAGTACTTC	CASTYEQYF
TRBJ2-7	TRBV28	once	13	.	TGTGCCAGCAGTTTAACGGTTTACTACGAGCAGTACTTC	CASSLTVYYEQYF
TRBJ1-4	TRBV6-6	.	12	.	TGTGCCAGCACCGGTCCCAGGGAAAAACTGTTTTTT	CASTGPREKLFF
TRBJ1-1	TRBV19	few	13	.	TGTGCCAGTAGTATAGTAGGGTTGACTGAAGCTTTCTTT	CASSIVGLTEAFF
TRBJ1-5	TRBV19	.	14	.	TGTGCCAGTAAGTCGAAGGGCTACCTTGAACCCCAGCATTTT	CASKSKGYLEPQHF
TRBJ2-5	TRBV5-4	.	14	TRBD2	TGTGCCAGCAGCTTGGCGGGGGGGCGAGAGACCCAGTACTTC	CASSLAGGRETQYF
TRBJ1-2	TRBV29-1	.	12	.	TGCAGCGTTGGGGACGGATTCTATGGCTACACCTTC	CSVGDGFYGYTF
TRBJ1-2	TRBV29-1	.	12	.	TGCAGCGTTGATCCAGGGAACTATGGCTACACCTTC	CSVDPGNYGYTF
TRBJ1-2	TRBV12-3/TRBV12-4	.	13	.	TGTGCCAGCAGTTTAGCGCTCCTTTATGGCTACACCTTC	CASSLALLYGYTF
TRBJ2-6	TRBV10-1	.	16	.	TGCGCCAGCAGCAAACAGGGTGGGTCTGGGGCCAACGTCCTGACTTTC	CASSKQGGSGANVLTF
TRBJ1-1	TRBV3-1/TRBV3-2	.	14	.	TGTGCCAGCAGCGGCCGGGACACGAACACTGAAGCTTTCTTT	CASSGRDTNTEAFF
TRBJ2-1	TRBV29-1	.	15	TRBD2	TGCAGCGTTGAAGGACTAGCGGGAGTTGGGGGTGAGCAGTTCTTC	CSVEGLAGVGGEQFF